This T cell receptor (beta chain) was captured in a study of shared clonotypes between healthy human individuals. Study conclusions and caveats: Relative to memory subsets, naive subsets generally showed larger estimated richness.

This CDR3 contains 14 residues. From germline, CDR1 is SGHTS and CDR2 YDEGEE. The J segment lost 7 bases and the V segment lost 4 bases, leaving 7 bases of the junction unmatched. Generated by immunoSEQ multiplex PCR, the TCRdb table keeps only in-frame clones and is missing some. The sample comprises approximately 1,000,000 clones, around 82% of which are singletons, and approximately 0.52% rests with the top ten. Concerning this clone: The antigen is unknown.

This TCR came from a young man in good health. Some clones in this sample may be carry-over from other donors' samples. The V gene is TRBV5-8, the J gene TRBJ2-2; 7 bases are shared with TRBD1. Material: memory CD4+ T cells from PBMCs. Stated subset: CD45RA-negative fraction. The CDR3 nucleotides are TGTGCCAGCAGCCCCCGGACAGGTTACGGGGAGCTGTTTTTT. Translating gives CASSPRTGYGELFF.